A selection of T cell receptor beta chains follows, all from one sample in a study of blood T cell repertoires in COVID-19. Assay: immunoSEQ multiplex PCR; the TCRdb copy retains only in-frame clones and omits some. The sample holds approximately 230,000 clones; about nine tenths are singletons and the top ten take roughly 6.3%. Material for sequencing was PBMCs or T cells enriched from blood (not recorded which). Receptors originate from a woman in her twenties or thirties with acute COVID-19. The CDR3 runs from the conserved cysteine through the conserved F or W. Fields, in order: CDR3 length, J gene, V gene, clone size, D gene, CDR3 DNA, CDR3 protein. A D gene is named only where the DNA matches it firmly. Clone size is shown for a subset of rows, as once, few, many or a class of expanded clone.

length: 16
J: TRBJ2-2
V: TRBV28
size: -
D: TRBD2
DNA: TGTGCCAGCAGTTTCGCTAGCGGGGCGAACACCGGGGAGCTGTTTTTT
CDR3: CASSFASGANTGELFF

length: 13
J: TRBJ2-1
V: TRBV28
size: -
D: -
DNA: TGTGCCATGGGGGGGCCAACCTACAATGAGCAGTTCTTC
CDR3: CAMGGPTYNEQFF

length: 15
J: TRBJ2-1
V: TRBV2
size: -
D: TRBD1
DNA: TGTGCCAGCAGAAGACAGGGGATAAGGTACAATGAGCAGTTCTTC
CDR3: CASRRQGIRYNEQFF

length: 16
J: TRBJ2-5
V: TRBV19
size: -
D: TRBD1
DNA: TGTGCCAGTAGTCCCCAGTCGACAGGGGTAGGAGAGACCCAGTACTTC
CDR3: CASSPQSTGVGETQYF

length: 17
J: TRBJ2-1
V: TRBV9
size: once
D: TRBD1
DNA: TGTGCCAGCAGCGTAGATGTAGGGGACAGGGCACAGGATGAGCAGTTCTTC
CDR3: CASSVDVGDRAQDEQFF

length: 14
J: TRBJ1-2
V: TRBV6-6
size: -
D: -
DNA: TGTGCCAGCAACACCGCGCTGACTACTTCGGGCTACACCTTC
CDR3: CASNTALTTSGYTF

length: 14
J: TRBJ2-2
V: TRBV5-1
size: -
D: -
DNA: TGCGCCAGCAGCTTGAGGGGGAAGACCGGGGAGCTGTTTTTT
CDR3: CASSLRGKTGELFF

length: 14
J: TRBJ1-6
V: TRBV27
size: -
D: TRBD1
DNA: TGTGCCAGCAGCACCGGGACAGGGTTGTCACCCCTCCACTTT
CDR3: CASSTGTGLSPLHF

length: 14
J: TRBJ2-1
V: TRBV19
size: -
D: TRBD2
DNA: TGTGCCAGTACCCTGGGGGGGAGGAGCAATGAGCAGTTCTTC
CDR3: CASTLGGRSNEQFF

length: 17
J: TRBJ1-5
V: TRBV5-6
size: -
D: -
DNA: TGTGCCAGCAGCTTGAGGCAACACAGCCCACTGGGTCAGCCCCAGCATTTT
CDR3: CASSLRQHSPLGQPQHF

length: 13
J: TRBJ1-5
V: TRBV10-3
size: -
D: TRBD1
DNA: TGTGCCAGCAAGGGACAGGGGGCCCAGCCCCAGCATTTT
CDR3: CASKGQGAQPQHF

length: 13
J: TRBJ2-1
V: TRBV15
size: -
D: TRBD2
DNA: TGTGCCACCAGCAGAGATCGAGCGGGAGTGAAGTTCTTC
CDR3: CATSRDRAGVKFF

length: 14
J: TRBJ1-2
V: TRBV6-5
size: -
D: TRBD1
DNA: TGTGCCAGCAGGGGGACAGGTTCTAACTATGGCTACACCTTC
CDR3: CASRGTGSNYGYTF

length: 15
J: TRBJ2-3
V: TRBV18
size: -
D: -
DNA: TGTGCCAGCTCACCCCTATATGGGGGAGGAGATACGCAGTATTTT
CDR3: CASSPLYGGGDTQYF

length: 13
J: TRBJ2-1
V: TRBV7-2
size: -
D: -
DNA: TGTGCCAGCAGCACAAACTCCTACAATGAGCAGTTCTTC
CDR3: CASSTNSYNEQFF

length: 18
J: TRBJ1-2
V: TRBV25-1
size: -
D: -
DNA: TGTGCCAGCAGTGGCCCACAGGGACCTGGGTCGGGGAACTATGGCTACACCTTC
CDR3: CASSGPQGPGSGNYGYTF

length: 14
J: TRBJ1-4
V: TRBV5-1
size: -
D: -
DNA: TGCGCCAGCAGCTTGGGGGGAGTTCATGAAAAACTGTTTTTT
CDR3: CASSLGGVHEKLFF

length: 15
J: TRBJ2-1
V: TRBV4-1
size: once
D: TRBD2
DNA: TGCGCCAGCAGCCAAGAGCGGGGGGTCCGCAATGAGCAGTTCTTC
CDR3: CASSQERGVRNEQFF

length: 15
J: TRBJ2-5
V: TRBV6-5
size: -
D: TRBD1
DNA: TGTGCCAGCAGTTACTACGGGACAGGGGAAGAGACCCAGTACTTC
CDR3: CASSYYGTGEETQYF

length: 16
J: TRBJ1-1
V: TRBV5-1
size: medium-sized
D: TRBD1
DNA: TGCGCCAGCAGCTTGGATTCGTCGACAGGGGGCACTGAAGCTTTCTTT
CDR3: CASSLDSSTGGTEAFF

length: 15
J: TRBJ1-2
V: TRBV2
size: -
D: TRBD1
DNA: TGTGCCAGCCCGGGACAGGGTCGAGGTAACTATGGCTACACCTTC
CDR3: CASPGQGRGNYGYTF

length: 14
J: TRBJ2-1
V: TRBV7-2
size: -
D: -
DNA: TGTGCCAGCAGCTTAGGGCCCCTAGACAATGAGCAGTTCTTC
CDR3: CASSLGPLDNEQFF

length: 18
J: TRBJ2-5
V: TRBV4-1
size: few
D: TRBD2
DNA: TGCGCCAGCAGCCATCCCCGGTGGGGGCCTAGCGGGGAAGAGACCCAGTACTTC
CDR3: CASSHPRWGPSGEETQYF

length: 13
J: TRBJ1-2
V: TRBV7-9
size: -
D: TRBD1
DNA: TGTGCCAGCAGCCTGACAGGGAATGATGGCTACACCTTC
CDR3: CASSLTGNDGYTF

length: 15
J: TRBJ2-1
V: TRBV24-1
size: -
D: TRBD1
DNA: TGTGCCACCGCAAGGGGGCCCAGTTCCTACAATGAGCAGTTCTTC
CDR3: CATARGPSSYNEQFF

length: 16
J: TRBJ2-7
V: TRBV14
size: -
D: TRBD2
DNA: TGTGCCAGCAGCCACCGACTGGCGGGGGGCCTTGACGAGCAGTACTTC
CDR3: CASSHRLAGGLDEQYF

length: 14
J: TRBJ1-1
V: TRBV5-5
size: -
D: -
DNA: TGTGCCAGCAGCTTCCAGGCCATGAACACTGAAGCTTTCTTT
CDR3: CASSFQAMNTEAFF

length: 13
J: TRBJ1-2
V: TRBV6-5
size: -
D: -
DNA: TGTGCCAGCAGTATTACAGGGTTGCAGGGCTACACCTTC
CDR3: CASSITGLQGYTF

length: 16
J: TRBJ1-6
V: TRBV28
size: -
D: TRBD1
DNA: TGTGCCAGCAGTTCTCATGGACAGGGGGGAAATTCACCCCTCCACTTT
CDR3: CASSSHGQGGNSPLHF

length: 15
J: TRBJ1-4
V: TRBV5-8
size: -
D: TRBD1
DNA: TGTGCCAGCAGCTTGGGACAGGGCCTTAATGAAAAACTGTTTTTT
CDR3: CASSLGQGLNEKLFF

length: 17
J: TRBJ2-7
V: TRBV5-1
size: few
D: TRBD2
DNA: TGCGCCAGCAGAGCCGGGACTAGCGGGTCGAAAACCTACGAGCAGTACTTC
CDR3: CASRAGTSGSKTYEQYF

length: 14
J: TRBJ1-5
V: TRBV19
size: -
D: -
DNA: TGTGCCGCCAAGGGGCAGGTCGGCAATCAGCCCCAGCATTTT
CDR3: CAAKGQVGNQPQHF

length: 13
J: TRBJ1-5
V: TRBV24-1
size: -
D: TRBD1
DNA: TGTGCCACCAGCCGGGACAGGGGTCAGCCCCAGCATTTT
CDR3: CATSRDRGQPQHF

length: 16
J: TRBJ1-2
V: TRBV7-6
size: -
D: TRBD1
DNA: TGTGCCAGCATGCTTAGGATTGAGGGGGCGGATGGTGGCTACACCTTC
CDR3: CASMLRIEGADGGYTF

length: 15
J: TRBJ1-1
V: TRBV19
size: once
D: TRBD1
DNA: TGTGCCAGTAGTATAGTCGGGACAGGGTTTGATGAAGCTTTCTTT
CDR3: CASSIVGTGFDEAFF

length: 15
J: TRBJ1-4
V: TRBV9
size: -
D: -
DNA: TGTGCCAGCAGCGTAGCCGGGGGGACTGGTGAAAAACTGTTTTTT
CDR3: CASSVAGGTGEKLFF

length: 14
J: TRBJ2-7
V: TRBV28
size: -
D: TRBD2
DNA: TGTGCCAGCACCCCTCTAGCGGGACTCTACGAGCAGTACTTC
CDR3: CASTPLAGLYEQYF

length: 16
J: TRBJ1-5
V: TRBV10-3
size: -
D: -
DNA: TGTGCCATCAGTGAGTCGAACAAGTTCAAGAATCAGCCCCAGCATTTT
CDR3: CAISESNKFKNQPQHF

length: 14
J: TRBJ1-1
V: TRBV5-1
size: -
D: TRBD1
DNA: TGCGCCAGCAGCGGGACAGGGGGCGCAGGGGAAGCTTTCTTT
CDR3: CASSGTGGAGEAFF

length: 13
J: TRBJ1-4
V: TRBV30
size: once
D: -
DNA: TGTGCCTGGAGGCCAGGGGCGAGTGAAAAACTGTTTTTT
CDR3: CAWRPGASEKLFF

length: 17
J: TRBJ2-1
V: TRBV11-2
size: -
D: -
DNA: TGTGCCAGCAGCTTAGGGCCAATGGGTACAGGGAGGGATGAGCAGTTCTTC
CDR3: CASSLGPMGTGRDEQFF

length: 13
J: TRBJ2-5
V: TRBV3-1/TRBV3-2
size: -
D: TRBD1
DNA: TGTGCCAGCAGCCCAACAGGGGAAGAGACCCAGTACTTC
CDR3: CASSPTGEETQYF

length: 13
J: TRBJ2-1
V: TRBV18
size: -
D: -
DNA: TGTGCCAGCTCACGGGCTCAACTAGATGAGCAGTTCTTC
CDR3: CASSRAQLDEQFF

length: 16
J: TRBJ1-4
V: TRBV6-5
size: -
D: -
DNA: TGTGCCAGCAGTTACCACCCGAAAAGGACAAATGAAAAACTGTTTTTT
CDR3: CASSYHPKRTNEKLFF

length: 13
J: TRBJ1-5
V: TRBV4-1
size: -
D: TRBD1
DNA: TGCGCCAGCAGCATAAGGACAGGCCGGCCCCAGCATTTT
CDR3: CASSIRTGRPQHF

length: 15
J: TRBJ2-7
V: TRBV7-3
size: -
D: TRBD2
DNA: TGTGCCAGCAGCATCTCGGGACTAGCTTCCCACGAGCAGTACTTC
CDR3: CASSISGLASHEQYF

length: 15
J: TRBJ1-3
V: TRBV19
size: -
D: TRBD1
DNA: TGTGCCAGTAGGAACAGGGGGCTCTCTGGAAACACCATATATTTT
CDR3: CASRNRGLSGNTIYF

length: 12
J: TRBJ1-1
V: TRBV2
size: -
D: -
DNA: TGTGCCAGGGGGGGGAGTACCCCTGAAGCTTTCTTT
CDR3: CARGGSTPEAFF

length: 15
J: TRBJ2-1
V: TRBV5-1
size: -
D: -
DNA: TGCGCCAGCAGCTTGGAAGGCAGGGCAGGCAATGAGCAGTTCTTC
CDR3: CASSLEGRAGNEQFF

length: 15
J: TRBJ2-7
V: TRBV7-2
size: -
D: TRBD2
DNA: TGTGCCAGCAGCTTATTCGGGACTAGCGGTTACGAGCAGTACTTC
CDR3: CASSLFGTSGYEQYF

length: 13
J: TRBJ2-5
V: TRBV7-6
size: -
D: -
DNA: TGTGCCAGCAGCATCGGTCCGCAAGAGACCCAGTACTTC
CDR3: CASSIGPQETQYF

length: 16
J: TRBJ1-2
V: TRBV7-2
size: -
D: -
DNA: TGTGCCAGCAGCTTAAATGTTTGGGCAGACGGAGGAGGCTACACCTTC
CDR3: CASSLNVWADGGGYTF

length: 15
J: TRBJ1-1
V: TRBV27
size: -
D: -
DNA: TGTGCCAGCAGTTTGCAAATAGGAGAGAACACTGAAGCTTTCTTT
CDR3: CASSLQIGENTEAFF